A single sample is the source of the 25 T cell receptor beta chains below, sequenced in a study of blood T cell repertoires in COVID-19. Clones were sequenced by immunoSEQ multiplex PCR, and TCRdb holds only the in-frame ones, with some missing. This repertoire shows about 280,000 clones, roughly 80% found once; its top ten account for over 8.5%. Sequencing was performed on peripheral blood. These receptors were obtained from a woman aged 45 to 65 who had recovered from COVID-19.

The CDR3 DNA reads TGTGCCAGCAGTTACACCGGGGGGAGGAGGGAGACCCAGTACTTC. This encodes CASSYTGGRRETQYF. V usage is TRBV6-2 or TRBV6-3 and J usage is TRBJ2-5; 7 positions agree with TRBD2. The CDR3 runs to 15 residues. The V gene end was trimmed by 2 bases and the J gene end by 5 bases; junction bases not matched to a gene: 8. Germline lookup yields CDR1 MNHEY and CDR2 SVGEGT.

This sequence joins TRBV4-3 and TRBJ2-5, with D unresolved. The CDR3 runs 15 residues. V was shortened by 0 bases and J by 5 bases, with 13 bases between the two germline ends. Germline V gene sequence: CDR1 LGHNA, CDR2 YSLEER. The CDR3 coding sequence is TGCGCCAGCAGCCAAGATCTGCTTGTTGCGGAGACCCAGTACTTC. Its protein is CASSQDLLVAETQYF.

The CDR3 sequence is CAWSALTGGEAKNIQYF. CDR3 DNA sequence: TGTGCCTGGAGTGCCCTTACAGGGGGGGAAGCCAAAAACATTCAGTACTTC. The chain is built from TRBV30 and TRBJ2-4; weak D call: TRBD1 (8 bases). Germline values: CDR1 GTSNPN, CDR2 SVGIG (reference sequence). This CDR3 has 17 amino acids. The V gene lost 1 base and the J gene lost 0 bases, with 16 bases spanning the gap. The full variable domain, rest sourced from reference TRBV30 and TRBJ2-4, is SQTIHQWPATLVQPVGSPLSLECTVEGTSNPNLYWYRQAAGRGLQLLFYSVGIGQISSEVPQNLSASRPQDRQFILSSKKLLLSDSGFYLCAWSALTGGEAKNIQYFGAGTRLSVL.

This clone was picked up one time. The chain employs TRBV20-1 and TRBJ2-7; D is possibly TRBD2 (5 bases). Trimming took 6 bases from V and 3 from J, leaving 9 bases between them. Germline-derived CDR1 and CDR2 are DFQATT and SNEGSKA (reference sequence). This CDR3 comprises 11 residues. The CDR3 nucleotides read TGCAGTGCACCCGGGGACTACGAGCAGTACTTC. Translating it yields CSAPGDYEQYF.

The chain has TRBV28 and TRBJ2-5, with 13 bases aligning to TRBD2. V trimming: 5 bases; J trimming: 2 bases; junction bases outside the gene matches: 2. The germline V gene encodes CDR1 MDHEN and CDR2 SYDVKM. This CDR3 region has 15 residues. CDR3 nucleotides: TGTGCCAGCAGTGGGACTAGCGGGACGCAAGAGACCCAGTACTTC. Amino acid sequence: CASSGTSGTQETQYF.

This chain joins TRBV27 and TRBJ1-2, with D maybe TRBD1 (5 bases). Trimming shortened V by 3 bases and J by 1 base, and 12 bases separated the two germline ends. The CDR3 has 15 residues. Per germline, CDR1 MNHEY and CDR2 SMNVEV (reference sequence). In nucleotides, the CDR3 is TGTGCCAGCAGTTTTAGACAGACCTTTAACTATGGCTACACCTTC. Translated: CASSFRQTFNYGYTF.

This rearrangement joins TRBV18 to TRBJ1-2; 7 bases align to TRBD1. The CDR3 spans 14 residues. The germline CDR1 and CDR2 sequences are KGHSH and LQKENI. J was trimmed by 5 bases and V by 3 bases; bases with no gene match: 6. The CDR3 region is CASSPRTGDYGYTF. CDR3 coding DNA: TGTGCCAGCTCACCGCGAACAGGGGATTATGGCTACACCTTC.

CDR3 region: CATRTDTPYEQYF. The CDR3 DNA is TGTGCCACAAGGACGGACACCCCCTACGAGCAGTACTTC. V usage is TRBV28 and J usage is TRBJ2-7; weak D call: TRBD1 (5 bases). Germline V gene sequence: CDR1 MDHEN, CDR2 SYDVKM. Trimming removed 10 bases from V and 2 bases from J, with 15 bases in between. The CDR3 has 13 amino acids.

With respect to this clone: The sample has other DNA sequences that encode this CDR3 too. The chain combines TRBV28 with TRBJ1-2; D is ambiguous. In germline, CDR1 is MDHEN, CDR2 SYDVKM. V was shortened by 2 bases and J by 4 bases, with 5 bases between the two germline ends. This CDR3 comprises 12 residues. As DNA, the CDR3 is TGTGCCAGCAGTTTAGGCAGCTATGGCTACACCTTC. Its protein is CASSLGSYGYTF.

The chain combines TRBV7-9 with TRBJ2-7; 9 nucleotides agree with TRBD1. The length of the CDR3 is 15 residues. Germline CDR1 and CDR2: SEHNR and FQNEAQ (reference sequence). J was trimmed by 0 bases and V by 5 bases; bases with no gene match: 5. The CDR3 here is CASSVGQGLSYEQYF. The CDR3 bases are TGTGCCAGCAGCGTGGGACAGGGCCTCTCCTACGAGCAGTACTTC.

This chain links TRBV19 with TRBJ1-5; TRBD1 agrees at 7 bases. The germline CDR1 and CDR2 sequences are LNHDA and SQIVND (reference sequence). V lost 4 bases, J lost 7 bases, and 16 bases stayed unmatched. This CDR3 contains 17 residues. CDR3 in amino acids: CASSTPGQLQLGQPQHF. In nucleotides, the CDR3 is TGTGCCAGTAGTACCCCGGGACAGCTACAGCTCGGCCAGCCCCAGCATTTT.

The gene calls are TRBV7-2 and TRBJ2-1; the match to TRBD1 covers 8 bases. There are 17 residues in the CDR3. V lost 1 base to trimming and J lost 4 bases; unmatched junction nucleotides: 9. CDR1 and CDR2 from the germline V gene are SGHTA and FQGNSA. DNA for the CDR3: TGTGCCAGCAGCTTAGGTGGGGCAGGGGGCTGGTACAATGAGCAGTTCTTC. This sequence encodes CASSLGGAGGWYNEQFF.

The V call is TRBV27, the J call TRBJ1-1, with D tentatively TRBD1 (5 bases). CDR1 is MNHEY and CDR2 is SMNVEV in the germline V gene (reference sequence). The ends were cut back, 7 bases at V and 4 bases at J, with 16 bases in the middle. CDR3 length equals 14 residues. CDR3 protein: CASTLGRGATEAFF. Here the CDR3 DNA reads TGTGCCAGCACCCTTGGGAGGGGAGCCACTGAAGCTTTCTTT.

V gene TRBV5-1 combines with J gene TRBJ2-7; perhaps TRBD1 as D (6 bases). The CDR3 consists of 15 residues. Germline values: CDR1 SGHRS, CDR2 YFSETQ. V lost 5 bases, J lost 4 bases, and 19 bases lay in between. This CDR3 is CASRDRPYPIYEQYF. The CDR3, as DNA: TGCGCCAGCAGAGACAGGCCATATCCCATTTACGAGCAGTACTTC. Combining the CDR3 with reference TRBV5-1 and TRBJ2-7 gives the whole variable domain KAGVTQTPRYLIKTRGQQVTLSCSPISGHRSVSWYQQTPGQGLQFLFEYFSETQRNKGNFPGRFSGRQFSNSRSEMNVSTLELGDSALYLCASRDRPYPIYEQYFGPGTRLTVT.

The rearrangement joins TRBV28 to TRBJ1-2; TRBD1 is a possible D gene (6 bases). Germline CDR1 MDHEN, CDR2 SYDVKM. Trimming stripped 6 bases from V and 9 bases from J, with 14 bases between. The CDR3 covers 12 residues. For the CDR3, the DNA is TGTGCCAGCAGATCCGACAGGCCAAGCTACACCTTC. It codes for CASRSDRPSYTF.

The genes are TRBV27 and TRBJ2-7, with 8 bases that match TRBD2. Per the germline V gene, CDR1 is MNHEY and CDR2 is SMNVEV (reference sequence). The junction had 9 bases not matched to a gene; V was cut back by 5 bases and J by 3 bases. This CDR3 comprises 15 residues. CDR3 nucleotides: TGTGCCAGCAGTCTCCTTTTAGCGGGGAACTACGAGCAGTACTTC. Its protein product is CASSLLLAGNYEQYF.

The chain has TRBV10-2 and TRBJ1-1, with unresolved D. Germline values: CDR1 WSHSY, CDR2 SAAADI. V was clipped by 2 bases and J by 4 bases, with 8 bases between them. The CDR3 length is 13 residues. CDR3 coding DNA: TGCGCCAGCAGTGAGGGGCGTAGCACTGAAGCTTTCTTT. Encoded protein: CASSEGRSTEAFF.

The gene calls are TRBV10-3 and TRBJ1-1; 9 bases line up with TRBD1. From germline, CDR1 is ENHRY and CDR2 SYGVKD. The CDR3 length is 17 residues. Germline trimming cut 2 bases from V and 1 base from J; bases unmatched to any gene: 8. CDR3 sequence: CAISERTGAVKNTEAFF. CDR3 nucleotide sequence: TGTGCCATCAGTGAGCGGACAGGGGCGGTGAAGAACACTGAAGCTTTCTTT.

The chain uses TRBV28 and TRBJ1-1; 8 nucleotides align to TRBD1. With V trimmed by 5 bases and J by 11 bases, 7 bases remained unmatched. Per the germline V gene, CDR1 is MDHEN and CDR2 is SYDVKM. This CDR3 is built from 12 residues. The CDR3 spells CASSQDRGHAFF. For the CDR3, the DNA is TGTGCCAGCAGTCAAGACAGGGGCCATGCTTTCTTT.

The genes are TRBV30 and TRBJ1-2; the D is unclear. From germline, CDR1 is GTSNPN and CDR2 SVGIG (reference sequence). The CDR3 extends over 12 amino acids. V was pared by 0 bases and J by 3 bases, with 5 bases between. In nucleotides, the CDR3 is TGTGCCTGGAGTGTGGCTTACTATGGCTACACCTTC. Protein: CAWSVAYYGYTF.

The chain employs TRBV9 and TRBJ2-3; 7 bases match TRBD2. Germline V lookup: CDR1 SGDLS, CDR2 YYNGEE. This CDR3 comprises 13 residues. Trimming cost V 7 bases and J 6 bases; bases outside gene matches: 8. This CDR3 is CASGRGGSDTQYF. The DNA for the CDR3 is TGTGCCAGCGGGAGGGGCGGGAGTGATACGCAGTATTTT.

The V and J genes are TRBV29-1 and TRBJ1-2; possible D gene TRBD1, 5 bases. Trimming pared 1 base from V and 9 bases from J, leaving 15 bases between. Germline V lookup: CDR1 SQVTM, CDR2 ANQGSEA. The CDR3 length is 13 residues. The CDR3 here is CSVEATMRGSYTF. The CDR3 DNA sequence: TGCAGCGTTGAAGCTACAATGCGGGGCAGCTACACCTTC. Based on the CDR3 plus reference TRBV29-1 and TRBJ1-2, the full variable domain is SAVISQKPSRDICQRGTSLTIQCQVDSQVTMMFWYRQQPGQSLTLIATANQGSEATYESGFVIDKFPISRPNLTFSTLTVSNMSPEDSSIYLCSVEATMRGSYTFGSGTRLTVV.

The chain is built from TRBV5-4 and TRBJ1-2, with TRBD1 matching over 8 bases. V was pared by 4 bases and J by 0 bases, with 5 bases of the junction left unmatched. Per germline, CDR1 SGHNT and CDR2 YYREEE (reference sequence). The CDR3 totals 15 residues. DNA for the CDR3: TGTGCCAGCAGCCACCGGGACAGGACTAACTATGGCTACACCTTC. Amino acid sequence: CASSHRDRTNYGYTF.

The rearrangement joins TRBV28 to TRBJ2-5; possibly TRBD1 for D (5 bases). Germline V lookup: CDR1 MDHEN, CDR2 SYDVKM. The CDR3 length is 13 residues. V was trimmed by 6 bases and J by 4 bases, leaving 12 bases between them. The CDR3 nucleotides read TGTGCCAGCAGAAGGGGTCTACGAGAGACCCAGTACTTC. Translation: CASRRGLRETQYF. Drawing the rest from reference TRBV28 and TRBJ2-5, the complete variable domain is DVKVTQSSRYLVKRTGEKVFLECVQDMDHENMFWYRQDPGLGLRLIYFSYDVKMKEKGDIPEGYSVSREKKERFSLILESASTNQTSMYLCASRRGLRETQYFGPGTRLLVL.

Note on this clone: The sample carries other DNA sequences with the same CDR3. The V call is TRBV12-3 or TRBV12-4, the J call TRBJ2-3, with a possible D match to TRBD2 (5 bases). Trimming took 6 bases from V and 0 from J, leaving 7 bases between them. The CDR3 loop spans 13 amino acids. The CDR3 loop reads CASRRTSTDTQYF. CDR3 nucleotides: TGTGCCAGCAGGCGGACTAGCACAGATACGCAGTATTTT.